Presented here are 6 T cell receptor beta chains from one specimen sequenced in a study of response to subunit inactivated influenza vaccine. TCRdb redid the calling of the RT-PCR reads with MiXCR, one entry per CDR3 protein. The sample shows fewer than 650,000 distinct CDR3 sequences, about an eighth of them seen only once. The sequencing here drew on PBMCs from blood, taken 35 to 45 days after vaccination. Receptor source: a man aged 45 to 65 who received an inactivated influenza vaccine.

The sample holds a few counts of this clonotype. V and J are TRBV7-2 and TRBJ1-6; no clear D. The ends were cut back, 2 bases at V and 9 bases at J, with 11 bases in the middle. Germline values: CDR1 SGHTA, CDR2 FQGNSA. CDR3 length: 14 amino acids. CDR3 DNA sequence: TGTGCCAGCAGCTTAAACGGTGCGGGTTCACCCCTCCACTTT. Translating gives CASSLNGAGSPLHF.

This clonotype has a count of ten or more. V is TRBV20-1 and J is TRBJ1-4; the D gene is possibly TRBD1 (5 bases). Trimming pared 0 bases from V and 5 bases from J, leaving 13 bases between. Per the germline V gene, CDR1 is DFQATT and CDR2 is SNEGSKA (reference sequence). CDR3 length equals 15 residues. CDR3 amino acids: CSARDPDRGNEKLFF. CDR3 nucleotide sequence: TGCAGTGCTAGAGATCCCGACAGAGGGAATGAAAAACTGTTTTTT.

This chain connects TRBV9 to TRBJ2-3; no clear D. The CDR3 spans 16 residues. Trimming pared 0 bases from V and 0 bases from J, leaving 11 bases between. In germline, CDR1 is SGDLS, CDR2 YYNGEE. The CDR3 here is CASSVEARTSTDTQYF. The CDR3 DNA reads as TGTGCCAGCAGCGTAGAAGCGAGAACTAGCACAGATACGCAGTATTTT.

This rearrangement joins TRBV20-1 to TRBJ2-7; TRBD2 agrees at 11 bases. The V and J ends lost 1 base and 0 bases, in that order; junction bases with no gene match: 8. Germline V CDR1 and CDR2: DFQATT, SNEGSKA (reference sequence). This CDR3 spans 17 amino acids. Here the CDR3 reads CSARGASGRPLSYEQYF. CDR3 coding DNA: TGCAGTGCTAGAGGTGCTAGCGGGAGGCCCCTCTCCTACGAGCAGTACTTC.

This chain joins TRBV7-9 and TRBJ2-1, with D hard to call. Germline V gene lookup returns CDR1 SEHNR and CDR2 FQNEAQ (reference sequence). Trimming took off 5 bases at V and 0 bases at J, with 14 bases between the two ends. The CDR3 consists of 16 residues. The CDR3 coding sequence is TGTGCCAGCAGCCTACTCGGCCGAACCTCCTACAATGAGCAGTTCTTC. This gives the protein CASSLLGRTSYNEQFF.

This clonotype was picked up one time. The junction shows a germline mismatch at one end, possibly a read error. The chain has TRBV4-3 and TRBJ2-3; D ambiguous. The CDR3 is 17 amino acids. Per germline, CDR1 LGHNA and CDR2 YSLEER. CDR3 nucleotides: TGCGCCGGCAGCCAAGAGAATCAAATCATTGTCACAGATACGCAGTATTTT. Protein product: CAGSQENQIIVTDTQYF.